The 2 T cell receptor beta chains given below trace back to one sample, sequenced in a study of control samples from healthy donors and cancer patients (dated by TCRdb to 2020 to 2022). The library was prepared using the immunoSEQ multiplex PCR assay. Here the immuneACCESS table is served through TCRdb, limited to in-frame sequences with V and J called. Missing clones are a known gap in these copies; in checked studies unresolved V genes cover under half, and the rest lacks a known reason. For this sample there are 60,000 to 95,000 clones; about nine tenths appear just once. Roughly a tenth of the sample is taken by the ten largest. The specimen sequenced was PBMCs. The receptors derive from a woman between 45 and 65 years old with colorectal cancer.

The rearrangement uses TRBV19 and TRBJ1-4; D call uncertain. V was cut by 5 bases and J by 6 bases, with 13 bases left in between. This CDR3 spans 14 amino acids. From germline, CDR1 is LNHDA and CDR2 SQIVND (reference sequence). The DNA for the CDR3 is TGTGCCAGTAGTCAGACCTTCCGCGATGAAAAACTGTTTTTT. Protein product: CASSQTFRDEKLFF.

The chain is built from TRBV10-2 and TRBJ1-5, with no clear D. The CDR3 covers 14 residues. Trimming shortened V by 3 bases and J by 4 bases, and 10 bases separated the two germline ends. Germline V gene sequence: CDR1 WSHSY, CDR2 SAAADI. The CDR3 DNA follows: TGCGCCAGCAGTGACCAGCACCTTAATCAGCCCCAGCATTTT. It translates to CASSDQHLNQPQHF.